Below, 6 T cell receptor beta chains from the same sample are listed, as sequenced in a study of PD-L1 blockade in urothelial cancer. The assay was immunoSEQ multiplex PCR, and TCRdb's table has in-frame clones only and misses some. The sample holds about 38,000 clones, around 90% seen once. Sequences were derived from PBMCs, sampled around atezolizumab (anti-PD-L1) treatment. These receptors all stem from a man in his sixties or seventies with urothelial cancer.

The V call is TRBV5-4, the J call TRBJ1-2, with D unclear. Germline V gives CDR1 SGHNT, CDR2 YYREEE (reference sequence). Trimming removed 2 bases from V and 0 bases from J, with 11 bases in between. The CDR3 loop spans 15 amino acids. The CDR3 DNA follows: TGTGCCAGCAGCTTTTATCAGGCCACTAACTATGGCTACACCTTC. It encodes CASSFYQATNYGYTF.

This rearrangement joins TRBV9 to TRBJ2-1; D unresolved. Trimming took 2 bases from V and 6 from J, leaving 3 bases between them. CDR1 SGDLS and CDR2 YYNGEE come from the germline V gene. The CDR3 consists of 11 residues. This CDR3 reads CASSVSNEQFF. CDR3 sequence (DNA): TGTGCCAGCAGCGTTAGCAATGAGCAGTTCTTC.

The V and J genes are TRBV6-4 and TRBJ2-1; no clear D. Trimming pared 2 bases from V and 0 bases from J, leaving 8 bases between. The CDR3 extends over 15 amino acids. The V gene's germline CDR1 is MRHNA and CDR2 SNTAGT. This CDR3 reads CASSDTDSSYNEQFF. The CDR3 bases are TGTGCCAGCAGTGACACCGATAGCTCCTACAATGAGCAGTTCTTC.

J is TRBJ1-5 and V is TRBV18, with 11 bases fitting TRBD1. The germline gives CDR1 KGHSH, CDR2 LQKENI. CDR3 length: 18 amino acids. The trim removed 3 bases at V and 1 base at J, leaving 8 bases unmatched. In DNA form, the CDR3 reads TGTGCCAGCTCACCGGTTTGGACAGGGGGCGAAAGCAATCAGCCCCAGCATTTT. It translates to CASSPVWTGGESNQPQHF.

The genes are TRBV6-1 and TRBJ1-5; 7 bases fit TRBD1. The CDR3 is 16 amino acids. The germline V gene has CDR1 MNHNS and CDR2 SASEGT. The V gene end was trimmed by 4 bases and the J gene end by 9 bases; junction bases not matched to a gene: 15. Here the CDR3 DNA reads TGTGCCAGCAGTGCCCGGACAGGAGCGGAGGTGAGGCCCCAGCATTTT. Encoded protein: CASSARTGAEVRPQHF.

CDR3 nucleotide sequence: TGCGCCAGCAGTGAACATGCGGGCAAATCTAACTATGGCTACACCTTC. This encodes CASSEHAGKSNYGYTF. This chain links TRBV10-2 with TRBJ1-2; D call uncertain. Germline CDR1 and CDR2: WSHSY and SAAADI. Trimming took off 3 bases at V and 0 bases at J, with 14 bases between the two ends. The CDR3 covers 16 residues.